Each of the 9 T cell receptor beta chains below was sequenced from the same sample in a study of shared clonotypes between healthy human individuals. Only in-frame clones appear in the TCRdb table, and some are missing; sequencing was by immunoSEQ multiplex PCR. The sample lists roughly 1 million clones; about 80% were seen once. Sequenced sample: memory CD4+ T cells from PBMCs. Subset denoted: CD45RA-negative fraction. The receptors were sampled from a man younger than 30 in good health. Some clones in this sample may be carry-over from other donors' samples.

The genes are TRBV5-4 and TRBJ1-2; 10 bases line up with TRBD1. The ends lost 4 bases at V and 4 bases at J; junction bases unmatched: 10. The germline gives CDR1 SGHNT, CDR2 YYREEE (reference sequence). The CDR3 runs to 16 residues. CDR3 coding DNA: TGTGCCAGCAGCCTATGGGGGACAGGGGATTCCTATGGCTACACCTTC. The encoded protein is CASSLWGTGDSYGYTF.

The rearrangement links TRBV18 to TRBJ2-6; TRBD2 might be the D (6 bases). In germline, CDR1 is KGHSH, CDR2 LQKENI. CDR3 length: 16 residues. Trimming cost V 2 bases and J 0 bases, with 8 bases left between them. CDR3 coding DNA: TGTGCCAGCTCACCAGCGGGGAGCTCTGGGGCCAACGTCCTGACTTTC. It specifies CASSPAGSSGANVLTF.

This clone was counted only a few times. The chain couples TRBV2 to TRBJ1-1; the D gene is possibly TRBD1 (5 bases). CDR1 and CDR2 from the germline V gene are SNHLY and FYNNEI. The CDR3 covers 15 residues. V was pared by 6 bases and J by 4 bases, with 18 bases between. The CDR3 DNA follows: TGTGCCAGCAGCCCTCGTCGTGGGGGAGCCACTGAAGCTTTCTTT. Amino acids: CASSPRRGGATEAFF.

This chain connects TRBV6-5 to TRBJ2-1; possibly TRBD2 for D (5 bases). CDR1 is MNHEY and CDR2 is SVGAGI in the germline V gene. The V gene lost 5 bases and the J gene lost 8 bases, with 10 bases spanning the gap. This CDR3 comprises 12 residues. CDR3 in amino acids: CASSNGLYEQFF. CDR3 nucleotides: TGTGCCAGCAGTAACGGACTCTATGAGCAGTTCTTC.

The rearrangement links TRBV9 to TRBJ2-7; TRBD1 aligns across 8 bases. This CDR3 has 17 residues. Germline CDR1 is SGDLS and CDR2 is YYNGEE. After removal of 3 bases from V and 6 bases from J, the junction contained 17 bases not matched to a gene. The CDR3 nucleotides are TGTGCCAGCAGCGAGAGAGGGGACAGGCCCGATTACGGCGAGCAGTACTTC. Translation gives CASSERGDRPDYGEQYF.

The chain's CDR3 is CASKGGNQPQHF. CDR3 nucleotide sequence: TGTGCCAGCAAGGGGGGCAATCAGCCCCAGCATTTT. The chain is built from TRBV6-1 and TRBJ1-5; tentatively, D is TRBD1 (6 bases). V was shortened by 7 bases and J by 2 bases, with 6 bases between the two germline ends. There are 12 residues in the CDR3. Germline-derived CDR1 and CDR2 are MNHNS and SASEGT.

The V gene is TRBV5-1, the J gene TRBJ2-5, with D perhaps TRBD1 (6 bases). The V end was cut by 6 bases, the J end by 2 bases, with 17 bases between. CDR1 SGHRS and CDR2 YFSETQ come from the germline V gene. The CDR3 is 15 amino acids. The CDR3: CASTPLGTYQETQYF. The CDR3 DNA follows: TGCGCCAGCACCCCCCTTGGGACATATCAAGAGACCCAGTACTTC. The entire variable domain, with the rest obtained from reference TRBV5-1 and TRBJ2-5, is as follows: KAGVTQTPRYLIKTRGQQVTLSCSPISGHRSVSWYQQTPGQGLQFLFEYFSETQRNKGNFPGRFSGRQFSNSRSEMNVSTLELGDSALYLCASTPLGTYQETQYFGPGTRLLVL.

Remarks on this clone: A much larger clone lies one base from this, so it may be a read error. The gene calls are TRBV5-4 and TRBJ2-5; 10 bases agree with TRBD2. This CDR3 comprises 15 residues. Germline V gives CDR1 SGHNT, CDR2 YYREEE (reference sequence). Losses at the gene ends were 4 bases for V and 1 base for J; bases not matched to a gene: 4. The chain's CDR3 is CASSPGLATQETQYF. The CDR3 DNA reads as TGTGCCAGCAGCCCGGGACTAGCGACCCAAGAGACCCAGTACTTC. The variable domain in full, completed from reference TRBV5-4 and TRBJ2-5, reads ETGVTQSPTHLIKTRGQQVTLRCSSQSGHNTVSWYQQALGQGPQFIFQYYREEENGRGNFPPRFSGLQFPNYSSELNVNALELDDSALYLCASSPGLATQETQYFGPGTRLLVL.

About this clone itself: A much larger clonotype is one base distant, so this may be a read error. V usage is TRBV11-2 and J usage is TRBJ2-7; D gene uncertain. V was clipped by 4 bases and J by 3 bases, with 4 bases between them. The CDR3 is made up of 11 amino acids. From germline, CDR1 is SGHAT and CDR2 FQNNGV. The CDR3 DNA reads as TGTGCCAGCAGCTACGTCTACGAGCAGTACTTC. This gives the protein CASSYVYEQYF.